These 21 T cell receptor beta chains originate from one sample sequenced in a study of vaccination effects on CD4 cells after COVID-19. Which antigens these TCRs recognize remains unknown. Method: immunoSEQ multiplex PCR; TCRdb's copy keeps in-frame clones and lacks some. The repertoire holds 55,000 to 80,000 clones, with 80% as singletons. Sequencing in the ViraFEST assay came after antigen-specific CD4+ T cells had been expanded with viral peptide pools, which were used to stimulate PBMC. After more than 8 days in culture, the CD4+ T cells were isolated. Recipients of the vaccine had no prior SARS-CoV-2 infection and negative nucleocapsid antibodies. This sample comprised CD4+ T cells from PBMCs cultured with SARS-CoV-2 spike peptides, obtained before COVID-19 vaccination. All receptors derive from a human donor who received a COVID-19 vaccine.

V is TRBV19 and J is TRBJ1-2; D gene unclear. The germline V and J ends were trimmed by 7 bases and 3 bases, with 18 bases remaining between them. CDR1 is LNHDA, CDR2 SQIVND, per germline (reference sequence). The CDR3 length is 15 residues. The CDR3: CASKGFITLDYGYTF. In DNA, the CDR3 is TGTGCCAGTAAAGGATTTATAACCTTGGACTATGGCTACACCTTC.

The chain joins TRBV7-3 to TRBJ2-1; the match to TRBD2 covers 9 bases. The junction had 7 bases not matched to a gene; V was cut back by 3 bases and J by 7 bases. Germline V gene data show CDR1 as SGHTA and CDR2 as FQGTGA. The CDR3 covers 15 residues. CDR3 nucleotides: TGTGCCAGCAGCTTGGAGCGGGGGGTCCTTAATGAGCAGTTCTTC. This codes for CASSLERGVLNEQFF.

The chain combines TRBV3-1 (or the pseudogene TRBV3-2) with TRBJ1-1; 8 bases agree with TRBD1. CDR3 length: 14 residues. With V trimmed by 4 bases and J by 8 bases, 9 bases remained unmatched. Germline values: CDR1 LGHDT, CDR2 YNNKEL (reference sequence). CDR3: CASSRGQGGTEAFF. CDR3 coding DNA: TGTGCCAGCAGCCGTGGACAGGGAGGAACGGAAGCTTTCTTT.

J is TRBJ2-2 and V is TRBV11-3; D may match TRBD1 or TRBD2 (5 bases each). Trimming cost V 5 bases and J 0 bases, with 13 bases left between them. CDR3 length equals 16 residues. Germline CDR1 reads SGHNT; CDR2 reads YENEEA. The CDR3 region is CASSRRGAPNTGELFF. The CDR3 DNA reads as TGTGCCAGCAGCAGGAGAGGGGCCCCGAACACCGGGGAGCTGTTTTTT.

The chain combines TRBV7-2 with TRBJ1-4; D is unclear. The CDR3 loop spans 13 amino acids. V was pared by 5 bases and J by 5 bases, with 9 bases between. Germline CDR1 is SGHTA and CDR2 is FQGNSA. In nucleotides, the CDR3 is TGTGCCAGCAGCCCCGGGTCAAATGAAAAACTGTTTTTT. Amino acids: CASSPGSNEKLFF.

The chain uses TRBV6-5 and TRBJ2-2, with 10 bases that match TRBD1. The CDR3 is made up of 15 amino acids. V was pared by 1 base and J by 8 bases, with 4 bases of the junction left unmatched. Germline values: CDR1 MNHEY, CDR2 SVGAGI. CDR3: CASSYLWTGGGELFF. As DNA, the CDR3 is TGTGCCAGCAGTTACTTATGGACAGGGGGAGGGGAGCTGTTTTTT.

This clone was seen a handful of times. The chain is built from TRBV28 and TRBJ1-5; D unresolved. This CDR3 spans 14 amino acids. V was shortened by 8 bases and J by 3 bases, with 14 bases between the two germline ends. Germline CDR1 reads MDHEN; CDR2 reads SYDVKM. CDR3 sequence (DNA): TGTGCCAGCTGGGGAAGGGCCGTCAATCAGCCCCAGCATTTT. Translated, it gives CASWGRAVNQPQHF.

The chain links TRBV9 to TRBJ2-2, with 7 bases aligning to TRBD2. Unmatched junction bases numbered 6, after V lost 4 bases and J lost 0 bases. Germline loops: CDR1 SGDLS, CDR2 YYNGEE. CDR3 length: 16 residues. This chain's CDR3 is CASSRQRGANTGELFF. The CDR3 nucleotides are TGTGCCAGCAGCAGGCAGCGGGGCGCGAACACCGGGGAGCTGTTTTTT.

The rearrangement uses TRBV7-2 and TRBJ1-1; D gene unclear. This CDR3 region has 11 residues. V was clipped by 6 bases and J by 1 base, with 3 bases between them. Germline assignment: CDR1 SGHTA and CDR2 FQGNSA. CDR3 DNA: TGTGCCAGCAGGCAGAACACTGAAGCTTTCTTT. Its protein is CASRQNTEAFF.

The rearrangement uses TRBV24-1 and TRBJ2-3; 10 bases fit TRBD2. Unmatched junction bases numbered 4, after V lost 9 bases and J lost 2 bases. CDR1 KGHDR and CDR2 SFDVKD come from the germline V gene. The CDR3 covers 14 residues. The CDR3 DNA follows: TGTGCCACCGGGACTAGCGAATACACAGATACGCAGTATTTT. Translated: CATGTSEYTDTQYF.

This clone was picked up one time. This chain uses TRBV29-1 with TRBJ1-1; tentatively, D is TRBD1 (6 bases). The CDR3 contains 13 residues. CDR1 is SQVTM, CDR2 ANQGSEA, per germline. Trimming cost V 5 bases and J 4 bases, with 14 bases left between them. CDR3 sequence (DNA): TGCAGCGTTCGTTCCCGGGGGCCCACTGAAGCTTTCTTT. Translated: CSVRSRGPTEAFF.

V and J are TRBV24-1 and TRBJ2-1; possible D gene TRBD2, 7 bases. Trimming took 4 bases from V and 4 from J, leaving 19 bases between them. The CDR3 consists of 17 residues. Per the germline V gene, CDR1 is KGHDR and CDR2 is SFDVKD. This CDR3 reads CATSDQRQAGVYNEQFF. In DNA, the CDR3 is TGTGCCACCAGTGACCAAAGACAGGCGGGAGTTTACAATGAGCAGTTCTTC.

The genes are TRBV2 and TRBJ2-1; D could derive from TRBD1 or TRBD2 (6 bases each). The V end was cut by 5 bases, the J end by 7 bases, with 21 bases between. The germline V gene encodes CDR1 SNHLY and CDR2 FYNNEI. The CDR3 is made up of 16 amino acids. In DNA form, the CDR3 reads TGTGCCAGCAGTCAGGGGAGGAGCGGTATGCTAAATGAGCAGTTCTTC. It is translated as CASSQGRSGMLNEQFF. Full variable domain (outside the CDR3, taken from reference TRBV2 and TRBJ2-1): EPEVTQTPSHQVTQMGQEVILRCVPISNHLYFYWYRQILGQKVEFLVSFYNNEISEKSEIFDDQFSVERPDGSNFTLKIRSTKLEDSAMYFCASSQGRSGMLNEQFFGPGTRLTVL.

The CDR3 spells CASSQGQGGEKLFF. CDR3 in DNA: TGTGCCAGCAGCCAAGGTCAGGGCGGTGAAAAACTGTTTTTT. The chain links TRBV3-1 (or the pseudogene TRBV3-2) to TRBJ1-4; possible D gene TRBD1, 5 bases. This CDR3 region has 14 residues. V gave up 1 base and J gave up 7 bases, with 10 bases separating them. CDR1 and CDR2 (germline): LGHDT, YNNKEL (reference sequence).

V usage is TRBV24-1 and J usage is TRBJ2-5; TRBD2 matches at 9 bases. J lost 4 bases, V lost 5 bases, and 4 bases had no gene match. The germline CDR1 and CDR2 sequences are KGHDR and SFDVKD. The CDR3 runs 14 residues. The CDR3 nucleotides read TGTGCCACCAGTGGTGGCGGGGGGGCAGAGACCCAGTACTTC. This translates into CATSGGGGAETQYF.

V is TRBV2 and J is TRBJ1-2; D is unclear. CDR1 is SNHLY, CDR2 FYNNEI, per germline. Trimming took off 6 bases at V and 8 bases at J, with 7 bases between the two ends. The CDR3 runs 10 residues. The CDR3 spells CASSNTGYTF. The CDR3 coding sequence is TGTGCCAGCAGCAACACAGGCTACACCTTC.

The V call is TRBV18, the J call TRBJ2-5; TRBD2 agrees at 13 bases. The trim removed 5 bases at V and 2 bases at J, leaving 14 bases unmatched. CDR1 is KGHSH and CDR2 is LQKENI in the germline V gene. CDR3 length: 19 amino acids. The CDR3 region is CASSTSDSPGLAGQETQYF. The CDR3 DNA reads TGTGCCAGCTCAACCTCGGACTCCCCGGGACTAGCGGGGCAAGAGACCCAGTACTTC.

The chain is built from TRBV10-3 and TRBJ2-1; D gene uncertain. Germline-derived CDR1 and CDR2 are ENHRY and SYGVKD. Trimming took 4 bases from V and 8 from J, leaving 9 bases between them. This CDR3 region has 12 residues. Written as DNA, the CDR3 is TGTGCCATCAGTGTTGACGTCGATGAGCAGTTCTTC. It is translated as CAISVDVDEQFF.

The rearrangement links TRBV2 to TRBJ2-2; 9 nucleotides match TRBD2. The CDR3 extends over 15 amino acids. Germline CDR1 reads SNHLY; CDR2 reads FYNNEI. Losses at the gene ends were 4 bases for V and 2 bases for J; bases not matched to a gene: 2. The CDR3 region has the DNA TGTGCCAGCAGTGGACTAGCGGCCAACACCGGGGAGCTGTTTTTT. Translation gives CASSGLAANTGELFF. The full variable domain, completed using reference TRBV2 and TRBJ2-2, is EPEVTQTPSHQVTQMGQEVILRCVPISNHLYFYWYRQILGQKVEFLVSFYNNEISEKSEIFDDQFSVERPDGSNFTLKIRSTKLEDSAMYFCASSGLAANTGELFFGEGSRLTVL.

This clone has only a few counts. The CDR3 protein is CASSYSNSPLHF. CDR3 in DNA: TGTGCCAGCAGTTACTCTAATTCACCCCTCCACTTT. V is TRBV27 and J is TRBJ1-6; D unclear. Germline V CDR1 and CDR2: MNHEY, SMNVEV (reference sequence). The CDR3 extends over 12 amino acids. V dropped 4 bases and J dropped 6 bases, with 4 bases sitting between them.

The J gene is TRBJ2-3, the V gene TRBV6-6; the D gene could be TRBD1 or TRBD2 (5 bases each). The V end was cut by 5 bases, the J end by 0 bases, with 15 bases between. Per the germline V gene, CDR1 is MNHNY and CDR2 is SVGAGI (reference sequence). The CDR3 totals 16 residues. CDR3 sequence: CASSTGPLPSTDTQYF. CDR3 coding DNA: TGTGCCAGCAGTACGGGACCCCTGCCTAGCACAGATACGCAGTATTTT.